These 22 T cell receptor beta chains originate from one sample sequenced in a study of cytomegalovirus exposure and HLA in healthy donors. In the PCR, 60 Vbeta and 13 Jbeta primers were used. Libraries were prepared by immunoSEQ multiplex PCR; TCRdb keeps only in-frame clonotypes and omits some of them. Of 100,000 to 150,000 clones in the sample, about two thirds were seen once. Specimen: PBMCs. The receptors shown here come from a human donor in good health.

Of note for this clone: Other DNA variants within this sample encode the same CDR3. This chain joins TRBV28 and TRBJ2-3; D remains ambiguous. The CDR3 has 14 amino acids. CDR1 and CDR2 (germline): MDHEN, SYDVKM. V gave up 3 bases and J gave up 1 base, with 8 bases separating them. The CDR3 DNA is TGTGCCAGCAGTTTCCTTTCAGGCACAGATACGCAGTATTTT. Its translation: CASSFLSGTDTQYF.

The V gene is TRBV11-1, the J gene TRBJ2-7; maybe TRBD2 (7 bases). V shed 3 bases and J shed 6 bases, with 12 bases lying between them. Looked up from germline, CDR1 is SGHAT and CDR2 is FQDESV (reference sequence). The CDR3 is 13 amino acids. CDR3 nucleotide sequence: TGTGCCAGCAGCTTCGGGGGGCTCGGCGAGCAGTACTTC. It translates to CASSFGGLGEQYF.

In DNA form, the CDR3 reads TGCGCCAGCAGCAGGTTAATAGCGGACACAGATACGCAGTATTTT. Protein: CASSRLIADTDTQYF. The V and J genes are TRBV5-1 and TRBJ2-3; possibly TRBD2 for D (6 bases). This CDR3 region has 15 residues. V lost 4 bases and J 2 bases, leaving 14 bases between the germline ends. Germline CDR1 reads SGHRS; CDR2 reads YFSETQ.

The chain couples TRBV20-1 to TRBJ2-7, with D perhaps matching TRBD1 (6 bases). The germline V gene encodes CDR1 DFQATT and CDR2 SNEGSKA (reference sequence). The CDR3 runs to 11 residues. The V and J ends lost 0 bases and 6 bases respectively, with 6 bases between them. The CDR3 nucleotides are TGCAGTGCTAGAGACAGGGGCGAGCAGTACTTC. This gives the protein CSARDRGEQYF.

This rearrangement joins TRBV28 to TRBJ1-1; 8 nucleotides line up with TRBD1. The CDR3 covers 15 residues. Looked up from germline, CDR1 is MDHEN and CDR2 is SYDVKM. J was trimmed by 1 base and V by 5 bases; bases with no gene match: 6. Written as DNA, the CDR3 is TGTGCCAGCAGTGCGGGACAGGTTCCGAACACTGAAGCTTTCTTT. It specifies CASSAGQVPNTEAFF.

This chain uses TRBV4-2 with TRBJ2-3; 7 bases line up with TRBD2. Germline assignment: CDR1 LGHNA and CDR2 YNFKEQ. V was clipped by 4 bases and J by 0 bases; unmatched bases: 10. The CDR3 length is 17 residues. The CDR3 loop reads CASSRHLSGASTDTQYF. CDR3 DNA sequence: TGTGCCAGCAGCCGACACTTGAGCGGGGCTAGCACAGATACGCAGTATTTT.

The CDR3 DNA follows: TGCGCCAGCAGCCAAGGGGACAGGTCCACCGGGGAGCTGTTTTTT. It translates to CASSQGDRSTGELFF. This rearrangement joins TRBV4-1 to TRBJ2-2; 8 positions match TRBD1. Germline CDR1 and CDR2: MGHRA and YSYEKL. The V gene end was trimmed by 1 base and the J gene end by 4 bases; junction bases not matched to a gene: 2. The CDR3 runs to 15 residues.

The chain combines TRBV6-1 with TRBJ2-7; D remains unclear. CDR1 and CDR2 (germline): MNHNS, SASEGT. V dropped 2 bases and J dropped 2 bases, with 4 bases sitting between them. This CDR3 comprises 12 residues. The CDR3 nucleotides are TGTGCCAGCAGTGAACTTACCTACGAGCAGTACTTC. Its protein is CASSELTYEQYF.

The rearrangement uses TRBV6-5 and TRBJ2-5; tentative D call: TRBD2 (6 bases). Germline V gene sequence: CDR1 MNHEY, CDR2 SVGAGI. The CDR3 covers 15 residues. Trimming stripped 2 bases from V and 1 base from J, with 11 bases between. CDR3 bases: TGTGCCAGCAGTTACCTGAGACTAGGCCAAGAGACCCAGTACTTC. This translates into CASSYLRLGQETQYF.

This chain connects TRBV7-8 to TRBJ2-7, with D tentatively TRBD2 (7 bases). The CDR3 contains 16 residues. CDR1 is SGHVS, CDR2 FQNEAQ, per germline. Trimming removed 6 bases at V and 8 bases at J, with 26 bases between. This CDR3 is CASSPGAGGASTKQYF. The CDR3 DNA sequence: TGTGCCAGCAGTCCCGGGGCTGGGGGGGCCTCTACTAAGCAGTACTTC.

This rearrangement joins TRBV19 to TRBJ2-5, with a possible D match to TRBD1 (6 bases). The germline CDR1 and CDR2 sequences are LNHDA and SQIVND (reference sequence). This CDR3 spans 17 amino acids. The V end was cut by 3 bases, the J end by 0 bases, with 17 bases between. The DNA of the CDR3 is TGTGCCAGTAGTATTGCGCATGGGACATTGTACCAAGAGACCCAGTACTTC. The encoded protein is CASSIAHGTLYQETQYF.

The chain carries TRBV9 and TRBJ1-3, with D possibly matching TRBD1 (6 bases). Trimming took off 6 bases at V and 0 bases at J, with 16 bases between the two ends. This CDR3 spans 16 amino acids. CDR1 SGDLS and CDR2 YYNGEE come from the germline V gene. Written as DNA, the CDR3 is TGTGCCAGCACCAAAGCCTTACAGGGCTCTGGAAACACCATATATTTT. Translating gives CASTKALQGSGNTIYF.

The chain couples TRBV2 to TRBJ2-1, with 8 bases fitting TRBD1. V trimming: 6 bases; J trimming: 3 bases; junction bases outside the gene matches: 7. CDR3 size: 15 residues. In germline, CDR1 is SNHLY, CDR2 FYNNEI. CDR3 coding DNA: TGTGCCAGCAGGGGACAGGCGGGCGGCTACAATGAGCAGTTCTTC. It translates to CASRGQAGGYNEQFF. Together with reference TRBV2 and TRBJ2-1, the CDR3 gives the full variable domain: EPEVTQTPSHQVTQMGQEVILRCVPISNHLYFYWYRQILGQKVEFLVSFYNNEISEKSEIFDDQFSVERPDGSNFTLKIRSTKLEDSAMYFCASRGQAGGYNEQFFGPGTRLTVL.

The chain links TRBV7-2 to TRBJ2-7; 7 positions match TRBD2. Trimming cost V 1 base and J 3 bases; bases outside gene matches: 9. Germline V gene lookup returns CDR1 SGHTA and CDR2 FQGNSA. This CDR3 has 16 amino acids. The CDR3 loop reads CASSLESASGGYEQYF. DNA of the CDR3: TGTGCCAGCAGCTTAGAGTCGGCTAGCGGAGGCTACGAGCAGTACTTC.

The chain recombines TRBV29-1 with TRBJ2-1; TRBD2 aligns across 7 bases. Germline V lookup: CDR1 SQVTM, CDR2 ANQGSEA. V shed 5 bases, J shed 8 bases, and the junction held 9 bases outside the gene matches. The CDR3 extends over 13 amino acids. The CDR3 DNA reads TGCAGCGTTCGAGGGAGGGTAGTCTATGAGCAGTTCTTC. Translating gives CSVRGRVVYEQFF.

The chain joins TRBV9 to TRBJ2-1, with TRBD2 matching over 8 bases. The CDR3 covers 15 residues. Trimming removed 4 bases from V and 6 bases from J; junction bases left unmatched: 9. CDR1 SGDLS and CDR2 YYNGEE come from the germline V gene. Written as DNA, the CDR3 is TGTGCCAGCAGCACTACTCCCGGGACTAGCAATGAGCAGTTCTTC. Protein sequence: CASSTTPGTSNEQFF.

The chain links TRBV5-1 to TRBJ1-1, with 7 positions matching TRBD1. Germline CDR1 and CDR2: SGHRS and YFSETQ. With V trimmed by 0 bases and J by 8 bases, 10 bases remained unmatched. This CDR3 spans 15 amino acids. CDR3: CASSLGADRPREAFF. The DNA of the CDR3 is TGCGCCAGCAGCTTGGGGGCGGACAGGCCCAGGGAAGCTTTCTTT.

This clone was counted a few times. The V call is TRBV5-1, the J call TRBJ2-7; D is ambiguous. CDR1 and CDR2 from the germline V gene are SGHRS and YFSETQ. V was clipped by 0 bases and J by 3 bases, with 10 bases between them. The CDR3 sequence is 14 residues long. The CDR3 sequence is CASSLGPSDYEQYF. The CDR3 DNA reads TGCGCCAGCAGCTTGGGGCCCTCAGACTACGAGCAGTACTTC.

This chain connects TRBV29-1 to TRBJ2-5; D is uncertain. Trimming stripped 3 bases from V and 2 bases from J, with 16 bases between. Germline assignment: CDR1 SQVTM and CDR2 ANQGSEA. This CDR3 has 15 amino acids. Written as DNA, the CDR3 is TGCAGCGTTGACCGGGTTTTTTCCCCACAAGAGACCCAGTACTTC. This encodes CSVDRVFSPQETQYF.

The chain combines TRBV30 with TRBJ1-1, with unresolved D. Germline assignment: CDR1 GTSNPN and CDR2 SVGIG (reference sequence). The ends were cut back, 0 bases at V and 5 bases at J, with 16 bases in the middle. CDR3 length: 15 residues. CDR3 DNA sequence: TGTGCCTGGAGTGTAGCGGGGTGGGGAGCAACTGAAGCTTTCTTT. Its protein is CAWSVAGWGATEAFF.

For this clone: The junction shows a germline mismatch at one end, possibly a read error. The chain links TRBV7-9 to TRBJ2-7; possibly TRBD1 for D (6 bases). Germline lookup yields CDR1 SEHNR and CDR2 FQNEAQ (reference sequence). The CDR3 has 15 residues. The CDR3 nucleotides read TGTTCCAGCAGCTCGGGACACCTCTTCTCCTACGAGCAGTACTTC. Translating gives CSSSSGHLFSYEQYF.

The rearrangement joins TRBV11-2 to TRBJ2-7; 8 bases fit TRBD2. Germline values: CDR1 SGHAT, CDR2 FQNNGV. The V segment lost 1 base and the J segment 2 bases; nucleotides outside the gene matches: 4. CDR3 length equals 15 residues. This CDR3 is CASSLAGGPTYEQYF. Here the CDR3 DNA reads TGTGCCAGCAGCTTAGCGGGAGGGCCGACCTACGAGCAGTACTTC.